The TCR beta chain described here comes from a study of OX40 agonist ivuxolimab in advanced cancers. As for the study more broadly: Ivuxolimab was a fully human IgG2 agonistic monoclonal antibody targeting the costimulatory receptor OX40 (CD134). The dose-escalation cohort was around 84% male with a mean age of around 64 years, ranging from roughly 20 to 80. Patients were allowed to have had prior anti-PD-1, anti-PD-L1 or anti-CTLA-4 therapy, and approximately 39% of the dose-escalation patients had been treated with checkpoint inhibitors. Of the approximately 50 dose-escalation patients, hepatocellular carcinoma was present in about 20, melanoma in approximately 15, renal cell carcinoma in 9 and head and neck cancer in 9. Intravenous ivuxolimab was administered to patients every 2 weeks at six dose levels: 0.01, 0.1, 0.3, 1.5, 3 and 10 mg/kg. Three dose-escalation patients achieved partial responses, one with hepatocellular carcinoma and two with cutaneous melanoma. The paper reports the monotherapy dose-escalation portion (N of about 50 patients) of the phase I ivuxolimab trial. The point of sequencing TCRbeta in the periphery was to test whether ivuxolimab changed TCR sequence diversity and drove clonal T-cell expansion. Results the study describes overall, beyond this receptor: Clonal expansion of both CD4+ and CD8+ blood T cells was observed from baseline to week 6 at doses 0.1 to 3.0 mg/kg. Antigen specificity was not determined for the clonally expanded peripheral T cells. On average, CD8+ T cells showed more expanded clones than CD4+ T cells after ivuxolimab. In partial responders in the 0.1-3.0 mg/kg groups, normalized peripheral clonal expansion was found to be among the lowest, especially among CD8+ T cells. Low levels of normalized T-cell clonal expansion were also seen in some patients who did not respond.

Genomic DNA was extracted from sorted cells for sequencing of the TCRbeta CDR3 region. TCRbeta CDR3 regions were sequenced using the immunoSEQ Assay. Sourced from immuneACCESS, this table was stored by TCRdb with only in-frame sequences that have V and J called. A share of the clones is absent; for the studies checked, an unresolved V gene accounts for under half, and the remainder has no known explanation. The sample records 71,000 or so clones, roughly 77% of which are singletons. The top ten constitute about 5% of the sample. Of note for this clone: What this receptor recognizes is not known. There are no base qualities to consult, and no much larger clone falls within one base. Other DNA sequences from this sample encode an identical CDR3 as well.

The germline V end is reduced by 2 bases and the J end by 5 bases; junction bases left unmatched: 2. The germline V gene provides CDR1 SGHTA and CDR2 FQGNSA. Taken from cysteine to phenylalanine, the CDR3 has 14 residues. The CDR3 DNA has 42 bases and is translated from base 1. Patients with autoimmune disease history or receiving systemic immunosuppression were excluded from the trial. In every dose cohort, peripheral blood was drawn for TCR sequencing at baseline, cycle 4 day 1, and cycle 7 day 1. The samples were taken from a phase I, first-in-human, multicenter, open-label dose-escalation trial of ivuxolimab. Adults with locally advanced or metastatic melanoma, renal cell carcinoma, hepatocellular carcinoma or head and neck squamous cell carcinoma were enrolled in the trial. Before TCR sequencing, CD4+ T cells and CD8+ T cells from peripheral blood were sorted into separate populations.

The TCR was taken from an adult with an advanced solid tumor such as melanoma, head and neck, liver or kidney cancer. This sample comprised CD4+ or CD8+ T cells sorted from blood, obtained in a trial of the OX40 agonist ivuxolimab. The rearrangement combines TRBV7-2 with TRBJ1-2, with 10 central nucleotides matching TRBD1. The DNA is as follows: TGTGCCAGCAGCTTACAGGGACAGGGGTATGGCTACACCTTC. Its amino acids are CASSLQGQGYGYTF.